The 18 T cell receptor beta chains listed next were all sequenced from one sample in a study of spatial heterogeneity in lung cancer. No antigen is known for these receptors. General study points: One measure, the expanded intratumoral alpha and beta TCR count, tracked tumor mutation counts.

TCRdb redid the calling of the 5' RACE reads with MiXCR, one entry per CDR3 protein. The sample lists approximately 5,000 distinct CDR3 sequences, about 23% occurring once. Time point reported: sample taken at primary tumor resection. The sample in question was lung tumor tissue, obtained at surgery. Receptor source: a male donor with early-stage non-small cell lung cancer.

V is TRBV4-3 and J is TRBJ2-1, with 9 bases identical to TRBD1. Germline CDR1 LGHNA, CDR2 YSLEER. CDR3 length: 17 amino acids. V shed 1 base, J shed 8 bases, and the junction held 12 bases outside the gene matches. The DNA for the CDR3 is TGCGCCAGCAGCCAAGTTCCTCCGGGACAGGGAGGGGATGAGCAGTTCTTC. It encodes CASSQVPPGQGGDEQFF.

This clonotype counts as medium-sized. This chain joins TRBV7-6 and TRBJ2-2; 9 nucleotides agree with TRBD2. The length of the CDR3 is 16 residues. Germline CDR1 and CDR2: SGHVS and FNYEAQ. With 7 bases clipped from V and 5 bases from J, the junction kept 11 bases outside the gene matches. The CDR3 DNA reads TGTGCCAGCACCACGCCTCTGGCGGGAGGGACCGGGGAGCTGTTTTTT. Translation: CASTTPLAGGTGELFF.

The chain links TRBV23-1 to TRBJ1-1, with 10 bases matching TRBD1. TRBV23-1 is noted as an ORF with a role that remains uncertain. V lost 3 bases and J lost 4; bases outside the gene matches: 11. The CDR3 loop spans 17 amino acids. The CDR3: CASSHPGTGEGGTEAFF. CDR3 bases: TGCGCCAGCAGTCACCCCGGGACAGGGGAGGGTGGCACTGAAGCTTTCTTT.

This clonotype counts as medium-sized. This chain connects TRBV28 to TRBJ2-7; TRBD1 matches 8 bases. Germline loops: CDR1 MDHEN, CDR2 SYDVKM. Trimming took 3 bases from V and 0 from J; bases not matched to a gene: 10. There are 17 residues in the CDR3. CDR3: CASSFLGTGEASYEQYF. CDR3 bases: TGTGCCAGCAGTTTTCTGGGGACAGGTGAAGCCTCCTACGAGCAGTACTTC.

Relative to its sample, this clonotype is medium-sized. CDR3 sequence: CASSLRGSSYNSPLHF. CDR3 DNA: TGTGCCAGCAGTTTAAGGGGTAGCTCCTATAATTCACCCCTCCACTTT. The chain uses TRBV28 and TRBJ1-6, with D perhaps TRBD1 (5 bases). The length of the CDR3 is 16 residues. Trimming left V 2 bases short and J 0 bases short, with 8 bases between. Germline V gene data show CDR1 as MDHEN and CDR2 as SYDVKM.

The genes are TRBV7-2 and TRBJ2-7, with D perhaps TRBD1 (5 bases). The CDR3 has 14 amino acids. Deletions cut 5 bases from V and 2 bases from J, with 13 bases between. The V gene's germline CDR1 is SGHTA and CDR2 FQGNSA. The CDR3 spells CASSRGRPPYEQYF. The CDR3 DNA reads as TGTGCCAGCAGCAGGGGCCGGCCACCCTACGAGCAGTACTTC.

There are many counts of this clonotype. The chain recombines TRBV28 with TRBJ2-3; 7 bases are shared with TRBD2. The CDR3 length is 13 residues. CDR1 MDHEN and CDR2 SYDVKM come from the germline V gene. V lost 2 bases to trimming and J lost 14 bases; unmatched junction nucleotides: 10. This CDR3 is CASSLAGARDPYF. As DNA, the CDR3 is TGTGCCAGCAGTTTAGCGGGAGCCCGAGACCCGTATTTT.

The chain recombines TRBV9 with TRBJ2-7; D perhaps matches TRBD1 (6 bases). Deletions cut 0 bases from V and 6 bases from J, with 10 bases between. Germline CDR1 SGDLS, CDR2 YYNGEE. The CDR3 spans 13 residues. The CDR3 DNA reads TGTGCCAGCAGCGTAGCTACAGGGTCCGAGCAGTACTTC. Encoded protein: CASSVATGSEQYF. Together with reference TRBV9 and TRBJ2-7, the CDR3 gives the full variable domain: DSGVTQTPKHLITATGQRVTLRCSPRSGDLSVYWYQQSLDQGLQFLIQYYNGEERAKGNILERFSAQQFPDLHSELNLSSLELGDSALYFCASSVATGSEQYFGPGTRLTVT.

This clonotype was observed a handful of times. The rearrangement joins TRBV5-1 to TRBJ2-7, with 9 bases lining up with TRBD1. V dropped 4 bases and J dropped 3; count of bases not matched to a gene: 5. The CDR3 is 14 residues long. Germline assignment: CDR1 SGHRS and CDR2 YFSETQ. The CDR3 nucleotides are TGCGCCAGCAGCAAGGACAGGGGCCTCTACGAGCAGTACTTC. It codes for CASSKDRGLYEQYF.

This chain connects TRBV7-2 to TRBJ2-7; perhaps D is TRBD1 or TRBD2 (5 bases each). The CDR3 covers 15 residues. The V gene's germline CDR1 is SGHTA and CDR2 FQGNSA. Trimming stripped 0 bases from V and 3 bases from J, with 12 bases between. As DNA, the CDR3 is TGTGCCAGCAGCTTAGCGGGGACCTCCTACTACGAGCAGTACTTC. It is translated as CASSLAGTSYYEQYF.

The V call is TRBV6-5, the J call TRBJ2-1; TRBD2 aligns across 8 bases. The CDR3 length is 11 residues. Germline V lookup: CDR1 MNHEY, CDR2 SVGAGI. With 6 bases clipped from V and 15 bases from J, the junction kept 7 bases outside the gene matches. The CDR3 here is CASRNGGLVFF. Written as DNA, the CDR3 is TGTGCCAGCAGGAACGGGGGACTAGTGTTCTTC.

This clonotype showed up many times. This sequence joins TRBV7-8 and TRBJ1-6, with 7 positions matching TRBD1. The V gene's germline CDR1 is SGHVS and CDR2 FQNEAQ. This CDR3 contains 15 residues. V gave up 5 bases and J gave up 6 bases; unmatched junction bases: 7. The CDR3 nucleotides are TGTGCCAGCAGCGGACGGACAGGCGGTAATTCACCCCTCCACTTT. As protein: CASSGRTGGNSPLHF.

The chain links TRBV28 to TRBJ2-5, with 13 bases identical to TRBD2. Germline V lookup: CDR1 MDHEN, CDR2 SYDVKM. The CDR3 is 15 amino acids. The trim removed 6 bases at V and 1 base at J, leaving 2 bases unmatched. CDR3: CASSGLAGVQETQYF. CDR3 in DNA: TGTGCCAGCAGCGGACTAGCGGGAGTCCAAGAGACCCAGTACTTC.

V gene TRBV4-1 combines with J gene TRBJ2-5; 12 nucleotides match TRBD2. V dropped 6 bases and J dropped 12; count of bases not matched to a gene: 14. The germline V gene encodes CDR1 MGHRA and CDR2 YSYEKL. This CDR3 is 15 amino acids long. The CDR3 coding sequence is TGCGCCAGCAGGCGTGGACTAGCGGGGCCCTCGGCAAAGTACTTC. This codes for CASRRGLAGPSAKYF.

The CDR3 DNA sequence: TGTGCCAGCAGTAAGATACAGGGTTCCAGCAATCAGCCCCAGCATTTT. This codes for CASSKIQGSSNQPQHF. This rearrangement joins TRBV27 to TRBJ1-5; the D gene is possibly TRBD1 (6 bases). Germline V gene sequence: CDR1 MNHEY, CDR2 SMNVEV (reference sequence). The V gene lost 5 bases and the J gene lost 1 base, with 15 bases spanning the gap. The CDR3 totals 16 residues.

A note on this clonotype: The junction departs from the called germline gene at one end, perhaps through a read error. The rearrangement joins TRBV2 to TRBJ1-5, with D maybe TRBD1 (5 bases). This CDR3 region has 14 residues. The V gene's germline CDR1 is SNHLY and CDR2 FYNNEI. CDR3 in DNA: TGTGCCAGCAGCGGACCAACGGACAATCAGCCCCGGCATTTT. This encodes CASSGPTDNQPRHF.

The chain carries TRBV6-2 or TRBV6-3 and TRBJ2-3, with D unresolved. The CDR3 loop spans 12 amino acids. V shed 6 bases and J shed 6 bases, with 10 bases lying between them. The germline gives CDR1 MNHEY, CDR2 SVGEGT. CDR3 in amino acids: CASSLHRDTQYF. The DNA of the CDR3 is TGTGCCAGCAGCCTCCACCGGGATACGCAGTATTTT.

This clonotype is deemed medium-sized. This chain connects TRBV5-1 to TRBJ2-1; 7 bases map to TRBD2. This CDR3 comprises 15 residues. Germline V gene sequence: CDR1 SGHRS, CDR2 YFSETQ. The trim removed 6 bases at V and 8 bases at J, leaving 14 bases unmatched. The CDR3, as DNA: TGCGCCAGCACCATCAGCCCGGGAGGTGACGATGAGCAGTTCTTC. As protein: CASTISPGGDDEQFF.